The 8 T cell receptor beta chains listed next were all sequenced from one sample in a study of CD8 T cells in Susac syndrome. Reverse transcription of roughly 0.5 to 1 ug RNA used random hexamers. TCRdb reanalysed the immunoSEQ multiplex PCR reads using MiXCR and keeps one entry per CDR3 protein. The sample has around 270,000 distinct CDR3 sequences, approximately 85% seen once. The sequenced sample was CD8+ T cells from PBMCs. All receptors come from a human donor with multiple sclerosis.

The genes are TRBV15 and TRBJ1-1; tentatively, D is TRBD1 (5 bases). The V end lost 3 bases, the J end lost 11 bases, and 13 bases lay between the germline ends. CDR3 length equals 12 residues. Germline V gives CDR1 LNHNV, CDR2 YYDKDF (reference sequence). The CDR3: CATSRTGGRAFF. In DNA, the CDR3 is TGTGCCACCAGCAGGACGGGGGGGAGGGCTTTCTTT.

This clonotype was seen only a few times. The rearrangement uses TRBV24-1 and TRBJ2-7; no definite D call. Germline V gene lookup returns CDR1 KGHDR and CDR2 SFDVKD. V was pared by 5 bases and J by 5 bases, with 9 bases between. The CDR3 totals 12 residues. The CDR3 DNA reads TGTGCCACCAGTGGTTTCTTGAACGAGCAGTACTTC. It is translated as CATSGFLNEQYF.

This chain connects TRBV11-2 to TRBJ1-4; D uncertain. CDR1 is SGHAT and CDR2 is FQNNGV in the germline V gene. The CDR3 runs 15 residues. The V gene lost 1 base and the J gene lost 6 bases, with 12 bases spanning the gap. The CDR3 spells CASSLGAGGDEKLFF. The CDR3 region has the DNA TGTGCCAGCAGCTTAGGGGCAGGTGGGGATGAAAAACTGTTTTTT.

The CDR3 protein is CASSRLAGGNNEQFF. The CDR3 region has the DNA TGTGCCAGCAGCAGACTAGCGGGAGGTAACAATGAGCAGTTCTTC. The chain couples TRBV12-3 or TRBV12-4 to TRBJ2-1; 13 nucleotides agree with TRBD2. V shed 6 bases and J 5 bases; nucleotides not matched to a gene: 4. This CDR3 is built from 15 residues.

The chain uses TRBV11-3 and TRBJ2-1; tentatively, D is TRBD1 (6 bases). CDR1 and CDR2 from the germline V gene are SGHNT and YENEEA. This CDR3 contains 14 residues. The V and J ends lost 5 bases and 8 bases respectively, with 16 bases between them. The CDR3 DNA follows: TGTGCCAGCAGCGTAAGTCCAGGGGACGATGAGCAGTTCTTC. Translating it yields CASSVSPGDDEQFF.

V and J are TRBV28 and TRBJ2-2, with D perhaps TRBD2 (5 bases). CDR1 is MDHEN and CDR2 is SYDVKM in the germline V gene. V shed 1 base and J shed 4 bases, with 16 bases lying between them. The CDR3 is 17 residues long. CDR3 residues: CASSLFTRLTLTGELFF. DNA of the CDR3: TGTGCCAGCAGTTTATTCACTAGACTAACTCTCACCGGGGAGCTGTTTTTT.

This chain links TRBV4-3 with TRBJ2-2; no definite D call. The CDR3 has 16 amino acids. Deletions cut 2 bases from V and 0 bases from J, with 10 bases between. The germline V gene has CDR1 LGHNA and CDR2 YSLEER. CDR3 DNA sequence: TGCGCCAGCAGCCAACCCTTGGTATCGAACACCGGGGAGCTGTTTTTT. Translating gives CASSQPLVSNTGELFF.

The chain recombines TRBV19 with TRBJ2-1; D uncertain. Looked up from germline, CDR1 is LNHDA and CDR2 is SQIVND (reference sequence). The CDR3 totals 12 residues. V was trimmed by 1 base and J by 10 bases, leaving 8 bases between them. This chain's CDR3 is CASSIVRWEQFF. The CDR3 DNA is TGTGCCAGTAGTATAGTCAGGTGGGAGCAGTTCTTC.